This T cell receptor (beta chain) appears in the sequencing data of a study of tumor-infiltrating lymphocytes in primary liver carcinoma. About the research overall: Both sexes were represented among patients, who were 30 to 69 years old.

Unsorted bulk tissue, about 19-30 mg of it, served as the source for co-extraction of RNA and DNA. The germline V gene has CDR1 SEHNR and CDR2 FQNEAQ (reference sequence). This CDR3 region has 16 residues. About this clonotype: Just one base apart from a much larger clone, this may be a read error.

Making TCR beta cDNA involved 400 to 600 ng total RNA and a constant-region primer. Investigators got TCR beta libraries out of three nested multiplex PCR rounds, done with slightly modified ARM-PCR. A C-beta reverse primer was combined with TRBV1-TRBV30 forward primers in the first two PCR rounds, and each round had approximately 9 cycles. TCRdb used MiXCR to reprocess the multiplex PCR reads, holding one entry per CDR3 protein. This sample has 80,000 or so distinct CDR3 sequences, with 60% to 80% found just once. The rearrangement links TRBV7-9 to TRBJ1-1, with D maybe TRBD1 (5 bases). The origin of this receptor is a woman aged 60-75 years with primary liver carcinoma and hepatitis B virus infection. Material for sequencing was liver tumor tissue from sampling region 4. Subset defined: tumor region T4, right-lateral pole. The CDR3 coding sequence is TGTGCCGGCAGCTTAGCGGGCAGGGTGGGGAACACTGAAGCTTTCTTT. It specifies CAGSLAGRVGNTEAFF.